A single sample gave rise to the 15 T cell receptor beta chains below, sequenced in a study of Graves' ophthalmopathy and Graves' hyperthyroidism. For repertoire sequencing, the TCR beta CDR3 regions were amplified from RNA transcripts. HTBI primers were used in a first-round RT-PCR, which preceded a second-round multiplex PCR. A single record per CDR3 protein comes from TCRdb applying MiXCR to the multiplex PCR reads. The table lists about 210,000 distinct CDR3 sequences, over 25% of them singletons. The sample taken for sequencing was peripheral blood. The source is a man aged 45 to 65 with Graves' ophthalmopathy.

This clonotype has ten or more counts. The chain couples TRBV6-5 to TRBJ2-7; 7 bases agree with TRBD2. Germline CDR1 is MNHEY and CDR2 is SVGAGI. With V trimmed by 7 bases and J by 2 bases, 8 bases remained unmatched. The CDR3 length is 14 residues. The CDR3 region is CASNPWGGTYEQYF. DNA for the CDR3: TGTGCCAGCAACCCGTGGGGGGGGACCTACGAGCAGTACTTC.

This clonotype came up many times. CDR3 amino acids: CASSDPGPTYEQYF. DNA of the CDR3: TGTGCCAGCAGTGATCCGGGACCGACCTACGAGCAGTACTTC. The rearrangement uses TRBV6-2 or TRBV6-3 and TRBJ2-7; D is perhaps TRBD1 or TRBD2 (5 bases each). CDR3 length: 14 amino acids. In germline, CDR1 is MNHEY, CDR2 SVGEGT. V dropped 5 bases and J dropped 2 bases, with 13 bases sitting between them.

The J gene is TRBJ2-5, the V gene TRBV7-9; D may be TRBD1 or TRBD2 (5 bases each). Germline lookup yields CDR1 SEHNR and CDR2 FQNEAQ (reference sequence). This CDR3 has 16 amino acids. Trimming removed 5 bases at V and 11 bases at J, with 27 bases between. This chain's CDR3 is CASSQGDGTRLMEQYF. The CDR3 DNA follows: TGTGCCAGCAGCCAAGGCGATGGGACGCGGCTCATGGAGCAGTACTTC.

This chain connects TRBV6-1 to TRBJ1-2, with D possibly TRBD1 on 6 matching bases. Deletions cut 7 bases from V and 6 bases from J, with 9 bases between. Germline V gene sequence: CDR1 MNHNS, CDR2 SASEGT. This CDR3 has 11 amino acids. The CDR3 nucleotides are TGTGCCAGCAAGAGGACAGATGGCTACACCTTC. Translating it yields CASKRTDGYTF.

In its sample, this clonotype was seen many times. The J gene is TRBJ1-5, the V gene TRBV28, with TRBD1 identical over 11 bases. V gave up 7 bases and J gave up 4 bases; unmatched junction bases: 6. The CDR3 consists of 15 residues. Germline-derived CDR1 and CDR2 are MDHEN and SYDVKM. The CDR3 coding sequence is TGTGCCAGCACATGGGACAGGGGGACAAATCAGCCCCAGCATTTT. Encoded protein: CASTWDRGTNQPQHF. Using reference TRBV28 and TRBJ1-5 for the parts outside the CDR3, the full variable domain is DVKVTQSSRYLVKRTGEKVFLECVQDMDHENMFWYRQDPGLGLRLIYFSYDVKMKEKGDIPEGYSVSREKKERFSLILESASTNQTSMYLCASTWDRGTNQPQHFGDGTRLSIL.

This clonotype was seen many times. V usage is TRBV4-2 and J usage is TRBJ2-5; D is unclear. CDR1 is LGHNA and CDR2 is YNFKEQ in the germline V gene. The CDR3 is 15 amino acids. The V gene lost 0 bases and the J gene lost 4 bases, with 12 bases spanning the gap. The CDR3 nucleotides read TGTGCCAGCAGCCAAGATCCCGCTAGAGTAGAGACCCAGTACTTC. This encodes CASSQDPARVETQYF.

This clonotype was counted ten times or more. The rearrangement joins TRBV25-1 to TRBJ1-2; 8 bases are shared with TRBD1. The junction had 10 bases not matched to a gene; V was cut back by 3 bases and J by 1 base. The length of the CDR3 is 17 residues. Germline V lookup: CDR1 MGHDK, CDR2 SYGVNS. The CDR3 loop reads CASSDHVAGGDNYGYTF. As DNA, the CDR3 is TGTGCCAGCAGTGATCACGTGGCAGGGGGCGATAACTATGGCTACACCTTC.

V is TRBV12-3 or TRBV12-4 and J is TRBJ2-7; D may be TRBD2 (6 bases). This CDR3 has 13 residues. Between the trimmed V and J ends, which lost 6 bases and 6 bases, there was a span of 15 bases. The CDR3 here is CASSVKVEGEQYF. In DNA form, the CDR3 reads TGTGCCAGCAGCGTTAAGGTGGAGGGCGAGCAGTACTTC.

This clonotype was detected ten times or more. For the CDR3, the DNA is TGTGCCAGCAGTGAGAGTCCGAGGGAATCCCCAAACTATGGCTACACCTTC. It yields the protein CASSESPRESPNYGYTF. V and J are TRBV6-1 and TRBJ1-2, with D unclear. Germline V gene sequence: CDR1 MNHNS, CDR2 SASEGT. The CDR3 extends over 17 amino acids. The V end lost 3 bases, the J end lost 2 bases, and 19 bases lay between the germline ends.

In nucleotides, the CDR3 is TGTGCCAGCAGTGAGGGGCAGATCGGTGGCTACACCTTC. It codes for CASSEGQIGGYTF. V and J are TRBV6-1 and TRBJ1-2, with TRBD1 as a possible D gene (5 bases). Between the trimmed V and J ends, which lost 3 bases and 7 bases, there was a span of 12 bases. The CDR3 is 13 amino acids. Germline V lookup: CDR1 MNHNS, CDR2 SASEGT.

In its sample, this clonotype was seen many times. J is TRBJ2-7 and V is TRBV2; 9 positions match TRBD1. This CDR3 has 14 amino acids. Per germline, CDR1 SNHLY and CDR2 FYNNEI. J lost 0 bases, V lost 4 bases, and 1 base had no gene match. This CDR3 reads CASSGDRDSYEQYF. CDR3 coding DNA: TGTGCCAGCAGTGGGGACAGGGACTCCTACGAGCAGTACTTC.

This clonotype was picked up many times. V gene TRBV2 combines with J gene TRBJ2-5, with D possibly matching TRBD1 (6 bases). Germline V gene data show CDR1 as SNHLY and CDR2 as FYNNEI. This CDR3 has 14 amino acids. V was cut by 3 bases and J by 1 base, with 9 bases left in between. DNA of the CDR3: TGTGCCAGCAGTGACCAGGGGTCCCAAGAGACCCAGTACTTC. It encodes CASSDQGSQETQYF.

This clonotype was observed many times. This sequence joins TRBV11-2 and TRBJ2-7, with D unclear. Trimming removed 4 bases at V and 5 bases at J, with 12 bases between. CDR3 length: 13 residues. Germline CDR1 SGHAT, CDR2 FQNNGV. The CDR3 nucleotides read TGTGCCAGCAGCTCGGACGGCGTAGACGAGCAGTACTTC. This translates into CASSSDGVDEQYF. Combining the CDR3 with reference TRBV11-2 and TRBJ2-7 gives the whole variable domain EAGVAQSPRYKIIEKRQSVAFWCNPISGHATLYWYQQILGQGPKLLIQFQNNGVVDDSQLPKDRFSAERLKGVDSTLKIQPAKLEDSAVYLCASSSDGVDEQYFGPGTRLTVT.

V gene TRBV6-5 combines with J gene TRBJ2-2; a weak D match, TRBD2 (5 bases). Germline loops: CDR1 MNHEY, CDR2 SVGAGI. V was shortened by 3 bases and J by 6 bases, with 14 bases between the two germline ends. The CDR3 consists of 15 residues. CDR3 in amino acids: CASSYSPGMSGELFF. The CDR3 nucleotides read TGTGCCAGCAGTTATTCCCCGGGGATGTCCGGGGAGCTGTTTTTT.

CDR3 in amino acids: CASSFLTGANTEAFF. CDR3 bases: TGTGCCAGCAGCTTCTTGACAGGGGCGAACACTGAAGCTTTCTTT. The gene calls are TRBV7-9 and TRBJ1-1; 8 nucleotides match TRBD1. V shed 3 bases and J 1 base; nucleotides not matched to a gene: 4. This CDR3 is built from 15 residues. Germline CDR1 SEHNR, CDR2 FQNEAQ (reference sequence).